This TCR beta chain came from a study of cytomegalovirus exposure and HLA in healthy donors. Study summary: Earlier work reported 117 million unique TCR beta sequences from roughly 180 million T cells.

Remarks on this clone: Its target is unknown.

The V gene's germline CDR1 is MNHEY and CDR2 SMNVEV (reference sequence). With 6 bases clipped from V and 5 bases from J, the junction kept 10 bases outside the gene matches. This CDR3 has 16 amino acids. Findings and caveats of the study: The study had only CMV serostatus as immune exposure information. Later analysis indicated greater clonal expansion among HLA-associated TCR beta chains than among equally common other chains.

Primers for the PCR totalled 60 Vbeta and 13 Jbeta. The method was immunoSEQ multiplex PCR; TCRdb's version includes in-frame clones alone and lacks a portion of them. The sample shows more than 100,000 clones, and 3% to 3.5% sits with its ten largest clones. The chain is built from TRBV27 and TRBJ2-1; 10 bases align to TRBD2. Sequenced: PBMCs. This TCR was recovered from a middle-aged man in good health and CMV-seronegative. Here the CDR3 DNA reads TGTGCCAGCAGATCCCTAGCGGGAGCATCGAACAATGAGCAGTTCTTC. This codes for CASRSLAGASNNEQFF.